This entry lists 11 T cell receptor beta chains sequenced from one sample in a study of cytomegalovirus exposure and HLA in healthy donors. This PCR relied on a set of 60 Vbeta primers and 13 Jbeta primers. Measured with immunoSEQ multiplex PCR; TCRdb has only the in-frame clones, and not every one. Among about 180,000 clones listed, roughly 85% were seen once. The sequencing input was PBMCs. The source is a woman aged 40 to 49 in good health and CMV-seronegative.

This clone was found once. As DNA, the CDR3 is TGTGCCAGCAGCTTAGGGATCGTTCAGGCTAACACTGAAGCTTTCTTT. Protein: CASSLGIVQANTEAFF. The chain recombines TRBV7-8 with TRBJ1-1, with no clear D. The V end was cut by 1 base, the J end by 2 bases, with 14 bases between. The CDR3 has 16 residues. CDR1 SGHVS and CDR2 FQNEAQ come from the germline V gene.

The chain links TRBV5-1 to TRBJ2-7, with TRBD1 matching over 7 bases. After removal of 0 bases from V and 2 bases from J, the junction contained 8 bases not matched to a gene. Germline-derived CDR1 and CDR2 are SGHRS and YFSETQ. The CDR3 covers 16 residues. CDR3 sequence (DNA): TGCGCCAGCAGCTTGGGCCTACTGGACAGGACCTACGAGCAGTACTTC. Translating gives CASSLGLLDRTYEQYF.

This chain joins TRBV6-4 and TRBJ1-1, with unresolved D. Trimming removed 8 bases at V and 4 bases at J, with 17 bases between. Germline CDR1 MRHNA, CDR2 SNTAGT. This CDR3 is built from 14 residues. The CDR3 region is CASSRAGFGTEAFF. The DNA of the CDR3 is TGTGCCAGCTCGCGTGCGGGATTTGGCACTGAAGCTTTCTTT.

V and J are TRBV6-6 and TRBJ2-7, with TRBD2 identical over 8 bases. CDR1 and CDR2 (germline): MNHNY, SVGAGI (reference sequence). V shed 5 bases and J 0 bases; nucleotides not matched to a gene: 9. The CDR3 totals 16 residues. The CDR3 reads CASSTRAGAPSYEQYF. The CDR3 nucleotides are TGTGCCAGCAGTACCCGAGCGGGGGCACCCTCCTACGAGCAGTACTTC.

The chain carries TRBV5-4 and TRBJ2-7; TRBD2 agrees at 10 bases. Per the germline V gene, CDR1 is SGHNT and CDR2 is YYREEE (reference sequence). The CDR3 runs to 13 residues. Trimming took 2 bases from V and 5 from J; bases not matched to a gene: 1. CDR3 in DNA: TGTGCCAGCAGCTTACTAGCGGGACACGAGCAGTACTTC. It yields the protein CASSLLAGHEQYF.

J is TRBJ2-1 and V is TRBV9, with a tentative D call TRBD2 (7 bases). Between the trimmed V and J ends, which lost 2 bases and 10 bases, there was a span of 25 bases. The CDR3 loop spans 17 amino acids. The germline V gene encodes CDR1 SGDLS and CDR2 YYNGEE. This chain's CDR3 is CASSVIGWTRGASEQFF. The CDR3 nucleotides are TGTGCCAGCAGCGTTATAGGGTGGACCCGGGGGGCTAGCGAGCAGTTCTTC. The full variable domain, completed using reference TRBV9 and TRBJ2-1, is DSGVTQTPKHLITATGQRVTLRCSPRSGDLSVYWYQQSLDQGLQFLIQYYNGEERAKGNILERFSAQQFPDLHSELNLSSLELGDSALYFCASSVIGWTRGASEQFFGPGTRLTVL.

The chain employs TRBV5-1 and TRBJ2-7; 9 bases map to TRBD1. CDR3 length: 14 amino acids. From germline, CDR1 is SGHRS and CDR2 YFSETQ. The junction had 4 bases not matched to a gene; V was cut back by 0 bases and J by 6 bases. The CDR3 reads CASSLGGQGLEQYF. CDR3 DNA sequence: TGCGCCAGCAGCTTGGGGGGACAGGGACTCGAGCAGTACTTC.

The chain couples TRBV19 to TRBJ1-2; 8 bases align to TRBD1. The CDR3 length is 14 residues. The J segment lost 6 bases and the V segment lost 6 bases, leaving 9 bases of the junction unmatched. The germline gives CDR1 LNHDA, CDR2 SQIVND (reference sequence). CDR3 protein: CASSSTGVGHGYTF. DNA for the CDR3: TGTGCCAGTAGCTCGACAGGGGTAGGTCATGGCTACACCTTC.

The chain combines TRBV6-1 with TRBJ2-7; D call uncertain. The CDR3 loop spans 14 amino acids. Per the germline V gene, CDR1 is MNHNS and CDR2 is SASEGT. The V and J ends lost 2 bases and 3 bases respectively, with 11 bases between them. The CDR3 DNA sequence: TGTGCCAGCAGTGAATTCGCTAATTTCTACGAGCAGTACTTC. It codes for CASSEFANFYEQYF.

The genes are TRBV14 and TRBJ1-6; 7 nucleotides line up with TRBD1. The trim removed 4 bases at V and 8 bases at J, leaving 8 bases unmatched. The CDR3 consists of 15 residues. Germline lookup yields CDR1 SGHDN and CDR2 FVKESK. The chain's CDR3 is CASSLRTGRYSPLHF. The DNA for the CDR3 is TGTGCCAGCAGCCTGAGGACAGGCAGGTATTCACCCCTCCACTTT.

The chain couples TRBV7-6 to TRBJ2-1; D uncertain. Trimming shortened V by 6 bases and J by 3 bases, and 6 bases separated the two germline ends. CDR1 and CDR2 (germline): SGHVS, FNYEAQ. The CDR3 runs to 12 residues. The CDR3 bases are TGTGCCAGCAGTCCTATCTACAATGAGCAGTTCTTC. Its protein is CASSPIYNEQFF.